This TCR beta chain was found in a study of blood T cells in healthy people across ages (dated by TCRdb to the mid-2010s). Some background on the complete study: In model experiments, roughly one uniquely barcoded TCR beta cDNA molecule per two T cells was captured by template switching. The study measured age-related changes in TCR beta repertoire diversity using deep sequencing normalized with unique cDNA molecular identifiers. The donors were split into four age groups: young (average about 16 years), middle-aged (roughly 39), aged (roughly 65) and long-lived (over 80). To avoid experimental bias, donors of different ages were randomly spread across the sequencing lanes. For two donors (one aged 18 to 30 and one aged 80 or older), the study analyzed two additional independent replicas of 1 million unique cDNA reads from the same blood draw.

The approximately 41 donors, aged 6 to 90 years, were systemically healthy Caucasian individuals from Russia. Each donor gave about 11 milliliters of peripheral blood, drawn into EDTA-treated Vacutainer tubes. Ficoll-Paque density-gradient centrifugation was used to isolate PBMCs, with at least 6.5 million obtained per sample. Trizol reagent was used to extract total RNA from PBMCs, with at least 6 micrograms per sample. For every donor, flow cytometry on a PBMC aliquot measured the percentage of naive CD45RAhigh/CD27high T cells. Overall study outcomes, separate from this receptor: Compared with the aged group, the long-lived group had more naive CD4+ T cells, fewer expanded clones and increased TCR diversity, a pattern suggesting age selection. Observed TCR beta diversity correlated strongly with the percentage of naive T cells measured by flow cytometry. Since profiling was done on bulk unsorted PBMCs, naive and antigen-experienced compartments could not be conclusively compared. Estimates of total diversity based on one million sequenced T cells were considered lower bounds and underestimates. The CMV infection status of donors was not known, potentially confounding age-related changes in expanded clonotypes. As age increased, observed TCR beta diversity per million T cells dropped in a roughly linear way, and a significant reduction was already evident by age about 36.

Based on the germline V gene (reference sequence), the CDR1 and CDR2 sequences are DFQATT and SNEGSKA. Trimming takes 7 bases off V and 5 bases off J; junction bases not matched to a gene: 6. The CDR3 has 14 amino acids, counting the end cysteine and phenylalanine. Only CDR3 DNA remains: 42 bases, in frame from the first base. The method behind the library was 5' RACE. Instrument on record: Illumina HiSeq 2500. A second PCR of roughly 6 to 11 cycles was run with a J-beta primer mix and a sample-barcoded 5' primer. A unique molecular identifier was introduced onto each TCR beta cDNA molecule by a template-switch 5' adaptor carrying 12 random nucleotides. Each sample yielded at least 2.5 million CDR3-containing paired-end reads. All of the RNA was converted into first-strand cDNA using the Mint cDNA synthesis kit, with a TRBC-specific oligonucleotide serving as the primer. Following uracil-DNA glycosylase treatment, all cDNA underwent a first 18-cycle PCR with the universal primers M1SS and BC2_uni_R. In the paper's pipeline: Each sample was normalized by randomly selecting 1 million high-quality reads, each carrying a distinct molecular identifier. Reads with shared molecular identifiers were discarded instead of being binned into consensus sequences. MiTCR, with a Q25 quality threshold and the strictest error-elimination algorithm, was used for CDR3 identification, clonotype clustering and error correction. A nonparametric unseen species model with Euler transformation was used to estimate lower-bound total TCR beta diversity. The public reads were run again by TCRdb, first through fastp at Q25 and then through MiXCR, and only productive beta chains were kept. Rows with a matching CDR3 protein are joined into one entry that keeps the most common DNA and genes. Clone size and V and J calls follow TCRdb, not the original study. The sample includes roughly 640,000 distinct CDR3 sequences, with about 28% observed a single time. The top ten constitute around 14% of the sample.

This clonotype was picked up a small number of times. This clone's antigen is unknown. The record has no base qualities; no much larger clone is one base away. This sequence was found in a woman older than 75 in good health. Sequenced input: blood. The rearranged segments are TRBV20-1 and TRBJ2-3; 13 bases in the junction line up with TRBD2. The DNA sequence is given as TGCAGTGGGCGGACTAGCGGGGGCCGAGATACGCAGTATTTT. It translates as CSGRTSGGRDTQYF.